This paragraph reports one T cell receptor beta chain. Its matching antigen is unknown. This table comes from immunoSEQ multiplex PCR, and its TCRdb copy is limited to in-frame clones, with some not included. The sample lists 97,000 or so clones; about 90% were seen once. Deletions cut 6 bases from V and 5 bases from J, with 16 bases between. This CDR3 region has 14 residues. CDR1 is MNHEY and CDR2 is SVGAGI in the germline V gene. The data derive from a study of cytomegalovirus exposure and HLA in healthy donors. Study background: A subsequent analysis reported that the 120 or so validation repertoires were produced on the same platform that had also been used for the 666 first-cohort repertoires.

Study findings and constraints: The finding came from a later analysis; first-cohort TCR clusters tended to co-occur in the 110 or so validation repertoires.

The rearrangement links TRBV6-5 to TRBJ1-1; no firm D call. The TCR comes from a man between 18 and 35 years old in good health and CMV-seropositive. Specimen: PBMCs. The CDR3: CASRNDGFMTEAFF. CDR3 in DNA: TGTGCCAGCAGGAACGACGGGTTTATGACTGAAGCTTTCTTT.